These 12 T cell receptor beta chains were all obtained from the same sample, sequenced in a study of shared clonotypes between healthy human individuals. Some clones are missing from TCRdb's copy, which holds only in-frame ones; the method was immunoSEQ multiplex PCR. The top ten clones hold 0.89% of a sample with around 1.1 million clones, approximately 80% of them seen once. Input material: memory CD4+ T cells from PBMCs. The subset: CD45RA-negative fraction. The source of these receptors is a man aged 18 to 29 in good health. Some clones in this sample may be carry-over from other donors' samples.

J is TRBJ2-7 and V is TRBV30; a possible D gene is TRBD2 (6 bases). The CDR3 covers 13 residues. V dropped 1 base and J dropped 4 bases, with 11 bases sitting between them. Germline loops: CDR1 GTSNPN, CDR2 SVGIG (reference sequence). The CDR3 spells CAWSGLARYEQYF. CDR3 nucleotides: TGTGCCTGGAGTGGTCTAGCGAGGTACGAGCAGTACTTC.

The chain employs TRBV2 and TRBJ2-7; perhaps D is TRBD1 or TRBD2 (6 bases each). V lost 6 bases and J lost 12, with 24 bases in between. Germline V gene sequence: CDR1 SNHLY, CDR2 FYNNEI. The CDR3 runs to 14 residues. The CDR3 nucleotides are TGTGCCAGCAGGGAGGGCGGACAGACAAAAGGAGGGTACTTC. This gives the protein CASREGGQTKGGYF.

The chain uses TRBV4-1 and TRBJ1-6, with no clear D. V was clipped by 0 bases and J by 0 bases, with 12 bases between them. This CDR3 spans 18 amino acids. CDR1 and CDR2 from the germline V gene are MGHRA and YSYEKL. CDR3 loop: CASSQDWARSSYNSPLHF. CDR3 DNA sequence: TGCGCCAGCAGCCAAGATTGGGCCAGGAGCTCCTATAATTCACCCCTCCACTTT.

With respect to this clone: Other nucleotide sequences from this sample produce the same CDR3. The V call is TRBV5-1, the J call TRBJ2-6; unclear D gene. With 4 bases removed from V and 4 bases from J, the gap between germline ends came to 9 bases. There are 14 residues in the CDR3. CDR1 and CDR2 (germline): SGHRS, YFSETQ. Written as DNA, the CDR3 is TGCGCCAGCAGCCCCACCCCGGGGGCCAACGTCCTGACTTTC. It specifies CASSPTPGANVLTF.

The chain joins TRBV4-2 to TRBJ2-7; 12 bases align to TRBD1. The ends lost 4 bases at V and 3 bases at J; junction bases unmatched: 10. CDR3 length equals 17 residues. In germline, CDR1 is LGHNA, CDR2 YNFKEQ. CDR3 nucleotide sequence: TGTGCCAGCAGCCCGGGACAGGGGGCTGGAAGCCTCTACGAGCAGTACTTC. Translation: CASSPGQGAGSLYEQYF.

V usage is TRBV6-5 and J usage is TRBJ2-2, with 10 bases lining up with TRBD1. CDR3 length: 16 residues. V was pared by 4 bases and J by 0 bases, with 2 bases of the junction left unmatched. The germline gives CDR1 MNHEY, CDR2 SVGAGI. CDR3 in amino acids: CASSLTGGANTGELFF. The CDR3 DNA reads TGTGCCAGCAGTTTGACAGGGGGCGCGAACACCGGGGAGCTGTTTTTT.

V and J are TRBV30 and TRBJ1-2; D perhaps matches TRBD1 (5 bases). This CDR3 has 13 amino acids. Germline V gene lookup returns CDR1 GTSNPN and CDR2 SVGIG (reference sequence). V was shortened by 4 bases and J by 3 bases, with 12 bases between the two germline ends. CDR3 nucleotides: TGTGCCTGGACTTCGTTGGGGCACTATGGCTACACCTTC. Translated, it gives CAWTSLGHYGYTF. The full variable domain, with the rest looked up from reference TRBV30 and TRBJ1-2, is SQTIHQWPATLVQPVGSPLSLECTVEGTSNPNLYWYRQAAGRGLQLLFYSVGIGQISSEVPQNLSASRPQDRQFILSSKKLLLSDSGFYLCAWTSLGHYGYTFGSGTRLTVV.

V is TRBV30 and J is TRBJ2-7; D is perhaps TRBD1 or TRBD2 (6 bases each). V was shortened by 2 bases and J by 5 bases, with 10 bases between the two germline ends. This CDR3 is 12 amino acids long. In germline, CDR1 is GTSNPN, CDR2 SVGIG (reference sequence). CDR3 nucleotide sequence: TGTGCCTGGAGTAGGAGGGGGGACGAGCAGTACTTC. Its protein is CAWSRRGDEQYF.

V gene TRBV9 combines with J gene TRBJ2-7; TRBD1 matches 9 bases. CDR3 length: 15 residues. J was trimmed by 7 bases and V by 0 bases; bases with no gene match: 8. Looked up from germline, CDR1 is SGDLS and CDR2 is YYNGEE. This CDR3 reads CASSVADRGRGEQYF. CDR3 nucleotide sequence: TGTGCCAGCAGCGTAGCCGACAGGGGGAGGGGTGAGCAGTACTTC.

The genes are TRBV4-1 and TRBJ2-1; no clear D. The V gene's germline CDR1 is MGHRA and CDR2 YSYEKL. V was trimmed by 4 bases and J by 2 bases, leaving 12 bases between them. There are 15 residues in the CDR3. CDR3 sequence reads: CASSPDLTPYNEQFF. The CDR3 DNA follows: TGCGCCAGCAGCCCCGACCTAACGCCCTACAATGAGCAGTTCTTC.

V gene TRBV28 combines with J gene TRBJ1-2, with D possibly being TRBD1 (5 bases). Germline values: CDR1 MDHEN, CDR2 SYDVKM. The V end lost 3 bases, the J end lost 4 bases, and 12 bases lay between the germline ends. The CDR3 is 14 residues long. The CDR3 DNA reads TGTGCCAGCAGTTTGGTCCAGGGTACCTATGGCTACACCTTC. Its protein product is CASSLVQGTYGYTF.

The chain couples TRBV7-2 to TRBJ2-2; TRBD1 aligns across 9 bases. Germline-derived CDR1 and CDR2 are SGHTA and FQGNSA. V dropped 2 bases and J dropped 6; count of bases not matched to a gene: 7. This CDR3 has 16 amino acids. CDR3 sequence (DNA): TGTGCCAGCAGCTTATGGGGACAGGGAGTCCCCGGGGAGCTGTTTTTT. It yields the protein CASSLWGQGVPGELFF. The entire variable domain, with the rest obtained from reference TRBV7-2 and TRBJ2-2, is as follows: GAGVSQSPSNKVTEKGKDVELRCDPISGHTALYWYRQSLGQGLEFLIYFQGNSAPDKSGLPSDRFSAERTGGSVSTLTIQRTQQEDSAVYLCASSLWGQGVPGELFFGEGSRLTVL.